This TCR beta chain originates from a study of human thymus T cells. The data were produced by immunoSEQ multiplex PCR, yet TCRdb's version contains in-frame clones alone and is incomplete. The sample lists about 60,000 clones; around 94% were seen once. This clone showed up just once. Trimming left V 8 bases short and J 6 bases short, with 16 bases between. CDR1 and CDR2 from the germline V gene are MDHEN and SYDVKM. The CDR3 runs 13 residues. The rearrangement joins TRBV28 to TRBJ1-1, with D unresolved. Input material: blood. The sequence was collected from a boy younger than two with a congenital heart defect but otherwise immunologically healthy. The CDR3, as DNA: TGTGCCAGCCGCGTCGCGGGTAGTGCTGAAGCTTTCTTT. Its protein is CASRVAGSAEAFF. The whole variable domain, filled in from reference TRBV28 and TRBJ1-1, reads DVKVTQSSRYLVKRTGEKVFLECVQDMDHENMFWYRQDPGLGLRLIYFSYDVKMKEKGDIPEGYSVSREKKERFSLILESASTNQTSMYLCASRVAGSAEAFFGQGTRLTVV.